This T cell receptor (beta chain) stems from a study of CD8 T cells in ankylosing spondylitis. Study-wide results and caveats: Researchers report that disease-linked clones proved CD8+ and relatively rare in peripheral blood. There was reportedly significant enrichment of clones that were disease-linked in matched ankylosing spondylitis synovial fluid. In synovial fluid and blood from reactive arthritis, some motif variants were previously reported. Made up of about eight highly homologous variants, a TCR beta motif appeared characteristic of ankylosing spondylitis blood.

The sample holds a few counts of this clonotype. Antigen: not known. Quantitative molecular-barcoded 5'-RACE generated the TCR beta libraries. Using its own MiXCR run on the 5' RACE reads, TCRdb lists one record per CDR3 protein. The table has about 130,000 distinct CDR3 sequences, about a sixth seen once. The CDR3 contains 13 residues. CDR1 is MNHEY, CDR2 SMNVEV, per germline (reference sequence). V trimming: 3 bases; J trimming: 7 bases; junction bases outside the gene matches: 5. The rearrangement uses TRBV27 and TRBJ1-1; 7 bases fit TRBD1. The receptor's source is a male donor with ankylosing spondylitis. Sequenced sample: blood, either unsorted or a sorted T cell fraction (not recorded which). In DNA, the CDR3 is TGTGCCAGCAGTTTCGGTCAGGGGGTTGAAGCTTTCTTT. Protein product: CASSFGQGVEAFF.